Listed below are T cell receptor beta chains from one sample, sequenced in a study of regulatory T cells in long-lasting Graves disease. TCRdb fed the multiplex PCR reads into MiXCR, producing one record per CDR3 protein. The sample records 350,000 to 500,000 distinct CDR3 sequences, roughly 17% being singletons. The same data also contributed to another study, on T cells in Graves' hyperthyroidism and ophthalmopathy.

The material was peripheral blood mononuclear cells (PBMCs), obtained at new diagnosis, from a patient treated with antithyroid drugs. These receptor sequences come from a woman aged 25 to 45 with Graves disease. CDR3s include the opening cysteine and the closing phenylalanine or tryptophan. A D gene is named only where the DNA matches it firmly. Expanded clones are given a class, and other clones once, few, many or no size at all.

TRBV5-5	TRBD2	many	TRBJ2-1	TGTGCCAGCAGCGTGCGACTAGCGGGATCCTTCAATGAGCAGTTCTTC	CASSVRLAGSFNEQFF
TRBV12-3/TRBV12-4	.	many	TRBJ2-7	TGTGCCAGCAGTTTTTCCGCAGAGCGCTACGAGCAGTACTTC	CASSFSAERYEQYF
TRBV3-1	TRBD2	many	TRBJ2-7	TGTGCCAGCAGCCGACCGCTAGCGGGAGGCTTCCACGAGCAGTACTTC	CASSRPLAGGFHEQYF
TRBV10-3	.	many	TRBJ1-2	TGTGCCATCAGTGAATGGTCGAAAGGGGCCTATGGCTACACCTTC	CAISEWSKGAYGYTF
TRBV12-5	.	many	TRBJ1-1	TGTGCTAGTGCTTTTAGCACCGGGACAAGTGAAGCTTTCTTT	CASAFSTGTSEAFF
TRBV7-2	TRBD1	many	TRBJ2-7	TGCGCCAGCAGCACATTTCTGGGACAGGGGACCTACGAGCAGTACTTC	CASSTFLGQGTYEQYF
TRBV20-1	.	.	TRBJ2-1	TGCAGTGCTAGAGGCCCTACCCTCTCCTACAATGAGCAGTTCTTC	CSARGPTLSYNEQFF
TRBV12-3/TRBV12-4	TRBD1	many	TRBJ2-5	TGTGCCAGCAGCTCAACCGGGACAGGGCTCCAAGAGACCCAGTACTTC	CASSSTGTGLQETQYF
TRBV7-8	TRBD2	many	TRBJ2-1	TGTGCCAGCAGACTCACTAGCGGGGTTTACAATGAGCAGTTCTTC	CASRLTSGVYNEQFF
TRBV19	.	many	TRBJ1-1	TGTGCCAGTAGGGGCCGGACAGAGAACACTGAAGCTTTCTTT	CASRGRTENTEAFF
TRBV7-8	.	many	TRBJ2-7	TGTGCCAGCAGCTTGATCAGGGCTTCCTACGAGCAGTACTTC	CASSLIRASYEQYF
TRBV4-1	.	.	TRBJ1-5	TGCGCCAGCAGCCAAGAGGTAAGGCAGCCCCAGCATTTT	CASSQEVRQPQHF
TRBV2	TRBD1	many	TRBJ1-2	TGTGCCAGCATGGGGACAGGGAACTATGGCTACACCTTC	CASMGTGNYGYTF
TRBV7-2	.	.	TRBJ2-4	TGTGCCAGCAGCCTTATGCTCGAAAACATTCAGTACTTC	CASSLMLENIQYF
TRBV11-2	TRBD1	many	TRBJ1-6	TGTGCCAGCAGCGCGCAGGACAGGGGAATTCTTTCACCCCTCCACTTT	CASSAQDRGILSPLHF
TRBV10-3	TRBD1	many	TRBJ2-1	TGTGCCATCAGGGGACCGGGACAGAGCTCCTACAATGAGCAGTTCTTC	CAIRGPGQSSYNEQFF
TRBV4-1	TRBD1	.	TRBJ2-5	TGCGCCAGCAGCCCCCTGGGACAGGAGAAAGAGACCCAGTACTTC	CASSPLGQEKETQYF
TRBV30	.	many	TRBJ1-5	TGTGCCTGGAGTGGCCACGGGCAGCCCCAGCATTTT	CAWSGHGQPQHF
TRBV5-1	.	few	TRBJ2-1	TGCGCCAGCAGCTTGAGGGGGGGGGTGTTCAATGAGCAGTTCTTC	CASSLRGGVFNEQFF
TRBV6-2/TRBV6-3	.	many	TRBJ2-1	TGTGCCAGCAGTTACATCACGGTAGCGGCGCTTTACAATGAGCAGTTCTTC	CASSYITVAALYNEQFF
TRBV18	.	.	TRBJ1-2	TGTGCCAGCTCACTGGACACTAGCTACACCTTC	CASSLDTSYTF
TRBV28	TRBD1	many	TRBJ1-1	TGTGCCAGCAGCTCCCCAGGGACAGCTATTAACACTGAAGCTTTCTTT	CASSSPGTAINTEAFF
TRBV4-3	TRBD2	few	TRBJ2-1	TGCGCCAGCAGCCGGAAGACTAGCGGGAGAGGAGGCAATGAGCAGTTCTTC	CASSRKTSGRGGNEQFF
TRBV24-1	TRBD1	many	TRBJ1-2	TGTGCCACCAGTCGCGACAGGGGGCGAGGCTACACCTTC	CATSRDRGRGYTF
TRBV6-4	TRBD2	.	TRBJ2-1	TGTGCCAGCAGTGACTCGGTTGGCGGGAGGGTCAACAATGAGCAGTTCTTC	CASSDSVGGRVNNEQFF
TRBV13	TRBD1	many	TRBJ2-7	TGTGCCAGCAGCGAGGGACAGGCCTACGAGCAGTACTTC	CASSEGQAYEQYF
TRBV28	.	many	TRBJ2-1	TGTGCCAGCAGTTTAGACCAATATGAGCAGTTCTTC	CASSLDQYEQFF
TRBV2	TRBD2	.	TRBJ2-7	TGTGCCAGCAGTGGACCCTTACTAGCGATGACGAAGGAGCAGTACTTC	CASSGPLLAMTKEQYF
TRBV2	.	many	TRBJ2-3	TGTGCCAGCAGACCAGGGACAGATACGCAGTATTTT	CASRPGTDTQYF
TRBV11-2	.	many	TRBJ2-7	TGTGCCAGCAGCGTTACAGGAGGTTTGTACGAGCAGTACTTC	CASSVTGGLYEQYF
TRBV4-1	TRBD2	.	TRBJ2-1	TGCGCCAGCAGCCATCCCCCTAGCGGGAGGTCCTACAATGAGCAGTTCTTC	CASSHPPSGRSYNEQFF
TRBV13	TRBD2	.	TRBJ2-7	TGTGCCAGCAGCCAAACGGGGGGGCACGACGAGCAGTACTTC	CASSQTGGHDEQYF
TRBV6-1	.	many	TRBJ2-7	TGTGCCAGCACCCCGACGCGACAGGCACATCAGAACGAGCAGTACTTC	CASTPTRQAHQNEQYF
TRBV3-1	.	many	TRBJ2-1	TGTGCCAGCAGCCAAGGGGGGAGCAATGAGCAGTTCTTC	CASSQGGSNEQFF
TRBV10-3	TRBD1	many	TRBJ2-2	TGTGCCATCAGTGAGTTATCCGGGACAGACACCGGGGAGCTGTTTTTT	CAISELSGTDTGELFF
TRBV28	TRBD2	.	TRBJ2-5	TGTGCCAGCAGTTTACATGGACTAGCGGGAGCAGAGACCCAGTACTTC	CASSLHGLAGAETQYF
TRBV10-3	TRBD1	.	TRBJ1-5	TGTGCCATCAGTGACACAGGGGAGAGTCAGCCCCAGCATTTT	CAISDTGESQPQHF
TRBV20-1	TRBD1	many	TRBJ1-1	TGCAGTGCCTACGGACAGGGTAGAGCTTTCTTT	CSAYGQGRAFF
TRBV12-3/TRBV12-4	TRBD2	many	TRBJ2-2	TGTGCCAGCACCGGAACTAGCGCCGCGAACACCGGGGAGCTGTTTTTT	CASTGTSAANTGELFF
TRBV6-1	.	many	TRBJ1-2	TGTGCCAGCAGTGAAGCAGGGTATGGCTACACCTTC	CASSEAGYGYTF
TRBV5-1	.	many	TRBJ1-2	TGTGCCAGCAGCTTGGCCGGGGGGGATGGCTACACCTTC	CASSLAGGDGYTF
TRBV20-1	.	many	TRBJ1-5	TGCAGTGCTAGAGGACAGCGGGGCCAGCCCCAGCATTTT	CSARGQRGQPQHF
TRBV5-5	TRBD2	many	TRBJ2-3	TGTGCCAGCAGCTACCGACTAGCGGTGAGCACAGATACGCAGTATTTT	CASSYRLAVSTDTQYF
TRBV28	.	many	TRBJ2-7	TGTGCCAGCAGTCTTGGACAGAATCCCTACGAGCAGTACTTC	CASSLGQNPYEQYF
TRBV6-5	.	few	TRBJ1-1	TGTGCCAGCAGTTACTCGAGAGAGTCGGGTGAAGCTTTCTTT	CASSYSRESGEAFF
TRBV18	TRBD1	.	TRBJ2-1	TGTGCCAACTCACCATCCGGGACAGGGGTTTATGATGAGCAGTTCTTC	CANSPSGTGVYDEQFF
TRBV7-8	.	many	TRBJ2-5	TGTGCCAGCAGCTCCCGGGGGAAAGAGACCCAGTACTTC	CASSSRGKETQYF
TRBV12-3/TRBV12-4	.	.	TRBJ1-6	TGTGCCAGCAGTTTGTCAGGGTTAAGTTCACCCCTCCACTTT	CASSLSGLSSPLHF
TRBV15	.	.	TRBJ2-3	TGTGCCACCACTCGAGGGACAGATACGCAGTATTTT	CATTRGTDTQYF
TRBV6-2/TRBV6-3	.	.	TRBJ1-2	TGTGCCAGCAGTCACACAGGGACCGGCTACACCTTC	CASSHTGTGYTF
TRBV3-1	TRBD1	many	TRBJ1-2	TGTGCCAGCAGCCAGGCCTCGGGACAGTTTAACTATGGCTACACCTTC	CASSQASGQFNYGYTF
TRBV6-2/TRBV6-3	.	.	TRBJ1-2	TGTGCCAGCAGTGACTACGGGAACTATGGCTACACCTTC	CASSDYGNYGYTF
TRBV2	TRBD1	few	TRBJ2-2	TGTGCCATCATCGGGACAGGGGGCAACACCGGGGAGCTGTTTTTT	CAIIGTGGNTGELFF
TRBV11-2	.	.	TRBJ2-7	TGTGCCAGCAGCTCTGATCACGGGTCTCGGTTTTTCGAGCAGTACTTC	CASSSDHGSRFFEQYF
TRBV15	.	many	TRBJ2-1	TGTGCCACCAGCAAAAGTCGAGGGAGTTCCTACAATGAGCAGTTCTTC	CATSKSRGSSYNEQFF
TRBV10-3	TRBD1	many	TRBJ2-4	TGTGCCATCAGTGAGTCCCGGGACAGAATTAAAAACATTCAGTACTTC	CAISESRDRIKNIQYF
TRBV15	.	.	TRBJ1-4	TGTGCCACCAGCAGAGTCCGGACTGACTATGAAAAACTGTTTTTT	CATSRVRTDYEKLFF